These 16 T cell receptor beta chains were all obtained from the same sample, sequenced in a study of cytomegalovirus exposure and HLA in healthy donors. PCR used 60 Vbeta primers and 13 Jbeta primers. Sequencing was performed with immunoSEQ multiplex PCR; in TCRdb, only in-frame clones are kept and a portion is missing. Here the sample spans about 120,000 clones, roughly 70% being singletons. The sequencing input was PBMCs. These receptors all stem from a middle-aged woman in good health and CMV-seropositive.

This clone appeared a few times. The J gene is TRBJ1-2, the V gene TRBV28, with 7 bases matching TRBD1. CDR1 MDHEN and CDR2 SYDVKM come from the germline V gene. The CDR3 is 12 residues long. With 9 bases clipped from V and 3 bases from J, the junction kept 4 bases outside the gene matches. The CDR3, as DNA: TGTGCCAGTCGGACAGGCGACTATGGCTACACCTTC. Amino acid sequence: CASRTGDYGYTF.

The genes are TRBV6-5 and TRBJ1-2; D may be TRBD1 (5 bases). CDR1 is MNHEY and CDR2 is SVGAGI in the germline V gene. The CDR3 is 13 residues long. With 6 bases removed from V and 7 bases from J, the gap between germline ends came to 15 bases. In DNA, the CDR3 is TGTGCCAGCAGATCCACAGGATACTCTGGCTACACCTTC. Residues: CASRSTGYSGYTF.

The chain recombines TRBV7-9 with TRBJ2-7; 9 bases line up with TRBD2. The CDR3 has 15 amino acids. CDR1 and CDR2 from the germline V gene are SEHNR and FQNEAQ (reference sequence). J gave up 5 bases and V 1 base, and 6 bases lay outside the gene matches. The CDR3 nucleotides are TGTGCCAGCAGCTTAGGTAGCGGGAGTAACAACGAGCAGTACTTC. Its translation: CASSLGSGSNNEQYF.

The sample holds a few counts of this clone. This chain uses TRBV7-9 with TRBJ1-2; TRBD1 might be the D (6 bases). The CDR3 contains 17 residues. Looked up from germline, CDR1 is SEHNR and CDR2 is FQNEAQ (reference sequence). The V end lost 6 bases, the J end lost 4 bases, and 24 bases lay between the germline ends. In DNA form, the CDR3 reads TGTGCCAGCAGTGACTATCCGGGGGGACAATCCCTCTATGGCTACACCTTC. Its translation is CASSDYPGGQSLYGYTF.

This clone was counted only a few times. The rearrangement uses TRBV28 and TRBJ1-5; the D is unclear. The ends were cut back, 6 bases at V and 3 bases at J, with 9 bases in the middle. The CDR3 loop spans 13 amino acids. Germline CDR1 MDHEN, CDR2 SYDVKM. The CDR3 protein is CASSLGDNQPQHF. The CDR3, as DNA: TGTGCCAGCAGCCTCGGGGACAATCAGCCCCAGCATTTT. Using reference TRBV28 and TRBJ1-5 for the parts outside the CDR3, the full variable domain is DVKVTQSSRYLVKRTGEKVFLECVQDMDHENMFWYRQDPGLGLRLIYFSYDVKMKEKGDIPEGYSVSREKKERFSLILESASTNQTSMYLCASSLGDNQPQHFGDGTRLSIL.

The chain has TRBV7-2 and TRBJ2-7, with 7 bases identical to TRBD2. In germline, CDR1 is SGHTA, CDR2 FQGNSA. The V gene end was trimmed by 4 bases and the J gene end by 0 bases; junction bases not matched to a gene: 6. This CDR3 contains 15 residues. CDR3 region: CASSSLAAFSYEQYF. The CDR3 nucleotides are TGTGCCAGCAGCTCGCTAGCGGCGTTCTCCTACGAGCAGTACTTC.

The chain uses TRBV9 and TRBJ1-1; D not resolved. CDR3 length: 14 residues. Germline CDR1 is SGDLS and CDR2 is YYNGEE. The germline V and J ends were trimmed by 0 bases and 1 base, with 7 bases remaining between them. The CDR3 DNA follows: TGTGCCAGCAGCGTAGATCAGAAGAACACTGAAGCTTTCTTT. This sequence encodes CASSVDQKNTEAFF.

J is TRBJ1-1 and V is TRBV28; the match to TRBD1 covers 8 bases. Per germline, CDR1 MDHEN and CDR2 SYDVKM. The length of the CDR3 is 15 residues. The V segment lost 3 bases and the J segment 1 base; nucleotides outside the gene matches: 4. The CDR3 protein is CASSFRGTGNTEAFF. The CDR3, as DNA: TGTGCCAGCAGTTTTCGTGGGACAGGGAACACTGAAGCTTTCTTT.

This clone showed up just once. The chain joins TRBV27 to TRBJ1-5; 7 bases line up with TRBD1. The CDR3 has 15 amino acids. Germline V CDR1 and CDR2: MNHEY, SMNVEV (reference sequence). With 6 bases clipped from V and 3 bases from J, the junction kept 8 bases outside the gene matches. Here the CDR3 DNA reads TGTGCCAGCAGACGGGACAGACAAGCCAATCAGCCCCAGCATTTT. Residues: CASRRDRQANQPQHF.

DNA for the CDR3: TGTGCCAGCAGTGAAACAGGCCTAAACACCGGGGAGCTGTTTTTT. This encodes CASSETGLNTGELFF. This chain links TRBV2 with TRBJ2-2; possibly TRBD1 for D (5 bases). Germline values: CDR1 SNHLY, CDR2 FYNNEI. Trimming stripped 2 bases from V and 2 bases from J, with 9 bases between. This CDR3 comprises 15 residues.

Worth noting for this clone: One junction end disagrees with the germline gene, perhaps due to a read error. The chain carries TRBV28 and TRBJ1-2; 9 nucleotides align to TRBD1. This CDR3 is built from 13 residues. Germline assignment: CDR1 MDHEN and CDR2 SYDVKM. The CDR3 here is CASSSQTTGGSTF. CDR3 bases: TGTGCCAGCAGTTCCCAAACTACAGGGGGCTCCACCTTC.

The rearrangement joins TRBV28 to TRBJ1-5; 11 positions match TRBD1. The J segment lost 3 bases and the V segment lost 0 bases, leaving 4 bases of the junction unmatched. The germline V gene encodes CDR1 MDHEN and CDR2 SYDVKM. The CDR3 has 17 residues. The CDR3 sequence is CASSLWGQGGTNQPQHF. In nucleotides, the CDR3 is TGTGCCAGCAGTTTATGGGGACAGGGGGGCACCAATCAGCCCCAGCATTTT. The variable domain in full, with the rest retrieved from reference TRBV28 and TRBJ1-5, is DVKVTQSSRYLVKRTGEKVFLECVQDMDHENMFWYRQDPGLGLRLIYFSYDVKMKEKGDIPEGYSVSREKKERFSLILESASTNQTSMYLCASSLWGQGGTNQPQHFGDGTRLSIL.

This clone was counted between two and nine times. This chain connects TRBV28 to TRBJ2-2, with TRBD2 matching over 9 bases. CDR1 is MDHEN and CDR2 is SYDVKM in the germline V gene. The CDR3 runs to 16 residues. J gave up 4 bases and V 5 bases, and 8 bases lay outside the gene matches. DNA of the CDR3: TGTGCCAGCAGTAAGGCTCTAGCGGGATCCACCGGGGAGCTGTTTTTT. Protein product: CASSKALAGSTGELFF. Variable domain in full (rest from reference TRBV28 and TRBJ2-2): DVKVTQSSRYLVKRTGEKVFLECVQDMDHENMFWYRQDPGLGLRLIYFSYDVKMKEKGDIPEGYSVSREKKERFSLILESASTNQTSMYLCASSKALAGSTGELFFGEGSRLTVL.

This clone was observed a single time. This chain links TRBV5-5 with TRBJ2-7; the match to TRBD2 covers 13 bases. Germline V gene sequence: CDR1 SGHKS, CDR2 YYEKEE (reference sequence). V lost 4 bases and J lost 5; bases outside the gene matches: 9. CDR3 length: 16 amino acids. DNA for the CDR3: TGTGCCAGCAGCGTGACCGGGACTAGCGGGGACCACGAGCAGTACTTC. This codes for CASSVTGTSGDHEQYF.

J is TRBJ1-1 and V is TRBV27, with 7 nucleotides matching TRBD1. J gave up 1 base and V 7 bases, and 9 bases lay outside the gene matches. Germline CDR1 MNHEY, CDR2 SMNVEV (reference sequence). This CDR3 comprises 15 residues. CDR3 coding DNA: TGTGCCAGCATCGACAGGGACCTTGGGAACACTGAAGCTTTCTTT. It encodes CASIDRDLGNTEAFF.

This chain connects TRBV27 to TRBJ2-5; TRBD1 agrees at 7 bases. The CDR3 extends over 16 amino acids. V was clipped by 5 bases and J by 5 bases; unmatched bases: 14. Germline V gene sequence: CDR1 MNHEY, CDR2 SMNVEV (reference sequence). The CDR3 DNA sequence: TGTGCCAGCAGTGCCCGACAGGGATGGACTTTGGAGACCCAGTACTTC. Translating it yields CASSARQGWTLETQYF.